Reported below is one T cell receptor beta chain. This specimen belongs to a study of cytotoxic CD8 clonotypes in ibrutinib-treated CLL. Deep sequencing aimed at 1 in 200,000 to 1 in 1 million T cells' resolution. TCRdb keeps only in-frame clones here, not all; method: immunoSEQ multiplex PCR. The table records approximately 150,000 clones, more than 80% of them present only once. Trimming pared 5 bases from V and 5 bases from J, leaving 13 bases between. Per the germline V gene, CDR1 is SEHNR and CDR2 is FQNEAQ (reference sequence). This CDR3 region has 13 residues. This specimen was PBMCs, taken after 24 months of ibrutinib treatment. This chain uses TRBV7-9 with TRBJ2-7; D unresolved. The TCR sequence derives from a human donor with chronic lymphocytic leukemia. The CDR3 loop reads CASSPPAVHEQYF. The CDR3 nucleotides read TGTGCCAGCAGCCCCCCGGCTGTCCACGAGCAGTACTTC.